These 29 T cell receptor beta chains share one sample of origin, sequenced in a study of vaccination effects on CD4 cells after COVID-19 (dated by TCRdb to 2022 to 2024). To identify antigen-specific CD4+ T cell clonotypes by their expansion, the ViraFEST assay first stimulated PBMC with viral peptide pools and then applied TCR sequencing. After roughly 11 days of culture, CD4+ T cells were isolated with the EasySep CD4+ T cell isolation kit. Convalescent patients had PCR-confirmed SARS-CoV-2 infection between March and December 2020, before Alpha, Beta and Delta variants emerged in the United States. No antigen has been assigned to these receptors. Library prep was done by the immunoSEQ multiplex PCR assay. This is the immuneACCESS table as TCRdb keeps it, with only in-frame sequences that have V and J called. A part of the clones is gone; compared with another copy, unresolved V genes explain less than half, and the rest is unexplained. The sample contains roughly 35,000 clones, over 60% of them found a single time. The ten largest account for over 15% of the sample.

The starting material was CD4+ T cells from PBMCs cultured with HCoV-NL63 spike peptides, obtained before COVID-19 vaccination. The label giving this sample's cell subset or site can be read as: HCoV-NL63 spike overlapping peptide pool stimulation. The receptors were sampled from a human donor who had a prior SARS-CoV-2 infection.

The chain recombines TRBV5-1 with TRBJ1-3, with TRBD1 matching 9 bases. Germline-derived CDR1 and CDR2 are SGHRS and YFSETQ. The CDR3 extends over 16 amino acids. V lost 4 bases to trimming and J lost 0 bases; unmatched junction nucleotides: 5. This chain's CDR3 is CASSPGQGSSGNTIYF. CDR3 nucleotides: TGCGCCAGCAGCCCGGGACAGGGAAGCTCTGGAAACACCATATATTTT.

The chain links TRBV5-1 to TRBJ2-7, with D possibly matching TRBD2 (6 bases). Per the germline V gene, CDR1 is SGHRS and CDR2 is YFSETQ. Trimming stripped 3 bases from V and 4 bases from J, with 14 bases between. CDR3 size: 14 residues. The CDR3 DNA follows: TGCGCCAGCAGCTCCCTTCCCGGGAGATACGAGCAGTACTTC. Translating gives CASSSLPGRYEQYF.

This clone appeared a single time. This chain uses TRBV11-2 with TRBJ2-1, with 15 bases aligning to TRBD2. The CDR3 covers 15 residues. Germline V gene data show CDR1 as SGHAT and CDR2 as FQNNGV. The V and J ends lost 1 base and 9 bases, in that order; junction bases with no gene match: 1. The CDR3: CASSLGTSGGVEQFF. In nucleotides, the CDR3 is TGTGCCAGCAGCTTAGGGACTAGCGGGGGGGTTGAGCAGTTCTTC. Looking up the rest from reference TRBV11-2 and TRBJ2-1 gives the full variable domain: EAGVAQSPRYKIIEKRQSVAFWCNPISGHATLYWYQQILGQGPKLLIQFQNNGVVDDSQLPKDRFSAERLKGVDSTLKIQPAKLEDSAVYLCASSLGTSGGVEQFFGPGTRLTVL.

As to this clone: Different DNA sequences within this sample yield the same CDR3. This sequence joins TRBV5-1 and TRBJ2-3; a weak D match, TRBD2 (6 bases). V lost 0 bases to trimming and J lost 1 base, with 9 bases between them. The germline gives CDR1 SGHRS, CDR2 YFSETQ. CDR3 length equals 15 residues. CDR3 sequence reads: CASSLGSGGTDTQYF. CDR3 nucleotides: TGCGCCAGCAGCTTGGGTTCGGGGGGCACAGATACGCAGTATTTT.

This clone has more than one count but fewer than ten. The chain links TRBV5-1 to TRBJ2-3; D gene unclear. This CDR3 has 13 residues. V was shortened by 4 bases and J by 2 bases, with 8 bases between the two germline ends. Germline CDR1 is SGHRS and CDR2 is YFSETQ. The CDR3 sequence is CASSLGHTDTQYF. The CDR3 DNA is TGCGCCAGCAGCCTTGGTCACACAGATACGCAGTATTTT.

The V gene is TRBV19, the J gene TRBJ2-1, with a tentative D call TRBD1 (5 bases). This CDR3 region has 16 residues. Germline V CDR1 and CDR2: LNHDA, SQIVND (reference sequence). V was clipped by 5 bases and J by 0 bases, with 14 bases between them. Written as DNA, the CDR3 is TGTGCCAGTAGTGTCTTTGGGGCTAGCTCCTACAATGAGCAGTTCTTC. Protein sequence: CASSVFGASSYNEQFF.

The chain combines TRBV19 with TRBJ1-1, with D possibly TRBD1 on 5 matching bases. The CDR3 length is 14 residues. CDR1 and CDR2 (germline): LNHDA, SQIVND (reference sequence). V was cut by 7 bases and J by 5 bases, with 17 bases left in between. CDR3 in amino acids: CASTVYGTRTEAFF. The DNA for the CDR3 is TGTGCCAGTACGGTCTACGGGACGAGGACTGAAGCTTTCTTT.

The J gene is TRBJ1-3, the V gene TRBV7-2; TRBD1 matches at 10 bases. The CDR3 is made up of 16 amino acids. Trimming at V came to 3 bases and at J to 5 bases, leaving 7 bases not matched to a gene. In germline, CDR1 is SGHTA, CDR2 FQGNSA. In nucleotides, the CDR3 is TGTGCCAGCAGCTTCATTTCGGGACAGGGGAGAAACACCATATATTTT. This gives the protein CASSFISGQGRNTIYF.

The chain is built from TRBV2 and TRBJ2-7; 8 bases are shared with TRBD1. Germline V CDR1 and CDR2: SNHLY, FYNNEI. With 2 bases clipped from V and 3 bases from J, the junction kept 3 bases outside the gene matches. The CDR3 has 14 amino acids. The chain's CDR3 is CASSEQGALYEQYF. As DNA, the CDR3 is TGTGCCAGCAGTGAACAGGGGGCTCTCTACGAGCAGTACTTC.

This clone was found a few times. V and J are TRBV4-2 and TRBJ2-2; TRBD2 might be the D (6 bases). Germline CDR1 reads LGHNA; CDR2 reads YNFKEQ. The CDR3 contains 16 residues. V gave up 4 bases and J gave up 6 bases, with 18 bases separating them. The CDR3 region is CASSPRTFGSPGELFF. Written as DNA, the CDR3 is TGTGCCAGCAGCCCGAGGACGTTCGGGAGTCCCGGGGAGCTGTTTTTT.

The chain combines TRBV27 with TRBJ2-7, with 7 positions matching TRBD1. CDR1 and CDR2 (germline): MNHEY, SMNVEV (reference sequence). This CDR3 has 15 amino acids. V was clipped by 4 bases and J by 1 base; unmatched bases: 7. CDR3 nucleotides: TGTGCCAGCAGTTACACCGGGACAGATTCCTACGAGCAGTACTTC. Its protein is CASSYTGTDSYEQYF.

The chain uses TRBV9 and TRBJ1-4, with D unresolved. CDR3 length: 17 amino acids. V dropped 4 bases and J dropped 10 bases, with 26 bases sitting between them. Germline-derived CDR1 and CDR2 are SGDLS and YYNGEE. The CDR3 is CASSRQGIQVAGGKLFF. The DNA of the CDR3 is TGTGCCAGCAGCCGTCAAGGGATTCAGGTGGCCGGCGGAAAACTGTTTTTT.

The chain links TRBV3-1 (or the pseudogene TRBV3-2) to TRBJ2-3; the match to TRBD2 covers 12 bases. The CDR3 has 15 residues. V gave up 6 bases and J gave up 5 bases; unmatched junction bases: 6. Germline CDR1 LGHDT, CDR2 YNNKEL (reference sequence). The CDR3 sequence is CASSLAGGPGDTQYF. CDR3 in DNA: TGTGCCAGCAGTCTAGCGGGAGGGCCTGGAGATACGCAGTATTTT.

The chain is built from TRBV15 and TRBJ1-2; 7 bases are a match to TRBD1. The V segment lost 0 bases and the J segment 2 bases; nucleotides outside the gene matches: 9. This CDR3 contains 17 residues. The germline V gene has CDR1 LNHNV and CDR2 YYDKDF (reference sequence). The CDR3 sequence is CATSRDRTRDSNYGYTF. CDR3 nucleotides: TGTGCCACCAGCAGAGATCGAACTCGGGACAGCAACTATGGCTACACCTTC.

The chain has TRBV6-2 or TRBV6-3 and TRBJ2-1, with TRBD2 identical over 12 bases. Germline V gives CDR1 MNHEY, CDR2 SVGEGT. The CDR3 sequence is 16 residues long. V gave up 0 bases and J gave up 9 bases; unmatched junction bases: 6. CDR3 nucleotide sequence: TGTGCCAGCAGTTACTCGTACGGACTAGCGGGAAGTGAGCAGTTCTTC. As protein: CASSYSYGLAGSEQFF.

In its sample, this clone was seen once. V gene TRBV5-1 combines with J gene TRBJ2-1; D possibly matches TRBD1 or TRBD2 (5 bases each). V lost 4 bases and J lost 5, with 16 bases in between. The CDR3 has 15 amino acids. Germline V gene data show CDR1 as SGHRS and CDR2 as YFSETQ. The CDR3 loop reads CASSPLPGPNNEQFF. CDR3 nucleotide sequence: TGCGCCAGCAGCCCTCTTCCGGGACCGAACAATGAGCAGTTCTTC.

J is TRBJ2-1 and V is TRBV19, with 10 nucleotides matching TRBD1. J lost 3 bases, V lost 3 bases, and 5 bases had no gene match. The CDR3 covers 16 residues. The V gene's germline CDR1 is LNHDA and CDR2 SQIVND (reference sequence). The CDR3, as DNA: TGTGCCAGTAGTATTATAGGGGACAGGGGCTACAATGAGCAGTTCTTC. Protein product: CASSIIGDRGYNEQFF.

The V and J genes are TRBV2 and TRBJ1-5; TRBD1 matches at 7 bases. V gave up 7 bases and J gave up 6 bases; unmatched junction bases: 9. Germline loops: CDR1 SNHLY, CDR2 FYNNEI. This CDR3 has 14 residues. The CDR3 protein is CASKATGAPQPQHF. For the CDR3, the DNA is TGTGCCAGCAAGGCCACAGGGGCCCCTCAGCCCCAGCATTTT. The full variable domain, with the rest looked up from reference TRBV2 and TRBJ1-5, is EPEVTQTPSHQVTQMGQEVILRCVPISNHLYFYWYRQILGQKVEFLVSFYNNEISEKSEIFDDQFSVERPDGSNFTLKIRSTKLEDSAMYFCASKATGAPQPQHFGDGTRLSIL.

The chain recombines TRBV29-1 with TRBJ2-3, with D possibly being TRBD2 (5 bases). From germline, CDR1 is SQVTM and CDR2 ANQGSEA. The CDR3 spans 13 residues. V was pared by 4 bases and J by 4 bases, with 12 bases between. The CDR3 is CSVGPRLSDTQYF. DNA of the CDR3: TGCAGCGTTGGCCCTCGACTATCAGATACGCAGTATTTT.

This clone occurred once. The rearrangement uses TRBV4-2 and TRBJ2-5; D tentatively reads TRBD1 or TRBD2 (5 bases each). Germline CDR1 reads LGHNA; CDR2 reads YNFKEQ. V was trimmed by 3 bases and J by 9 bases, leaving 20 bases between them. CDR3 length equals 15 residues. In DNA, the CDR3 is TGTGCCAGCAGCCAGGGGGACCTGGGAAAATCGGCCCAGTACTTC. Translating gives CASSQGDLGKSAQYF.

J is TRBJ2-7 and V is TRBV2; TRBD1 agrees at 9 bases. V was clipped by 8 bases and J by 12 bases; unmatched bases: 5. Germline CDR1 SNHLY, CDR2 FYNNEI. This CDR3 has 10 residues. Written as DNA, the CDR3 is TGTGCCAGCGGGGGACAGGGACCGTACTTC. As protein: CASGGQGPYF.

This rearrangement joins TRBV9 to TRBJ2-7; D is unresolved. The CDR3 spans 15 residues. Germline V gene sequence: CDR1 SGDLS, CDR2 YYNGEE. Trimming stripped 0 bases from V and 3 bases from J, with 13 bases between. The CDR3, as DNA: TGTGCCAGCAGCGTAGAAATCTCCCCCTTCTACGAGCAGTACTTC. Its protein is CASSVEISPFYEQYF.

The chain couples TRBV7-9 to TRBJ1-1; 8 bases match TRBD1. This CDR3 is built from 14 residues. The J segment lost 4 bases and the V segment lost 5 bases, leaving 6 bases of the junction unmatched. The V gene's germline CDR1 is SEHNR and CDR2 FQNEAQ (reference sequence). The CDR3 spells CASSDRGSVTEAFF. The CDR3 nucleotides read TGTGCCAGCAGCGACAGGGGTAGTGTCACTGAAGCTTTCTTT.

The rearrangement links TRBV28 to TRBJ1-3; D ambiguous. The CDR3 spans 16 residues. Germline V gives CDR1 MDHEN, CDR2 SYDVKM. V was clipped by 4 bases and J by 2 bases, with 15 bases between them. CDR3: CASSSNGLLAGNTIYF. DNA for the CDR3: TGTGCCAGCAGTTCCAACGGGCTTTTGGCTGGAAACACCATATATTTT. Filled out from reference TRBV28 and TRBJ1-3, the complete variable domain reads DVKVTQSSRYLVKRTGEKVFLECVQDMDHENMFWYRQDPGLGLRLIYFSYDVKMKEKGDIPEGYSVSREKKERFSLILESASTNQTSMYLCASSSNGLLAGNTIYFGEGSWLTVV.

In its sample, this clone was seen a few times. The J gene is TRBJ2-1, the V gene TRBV10-3, with 10 bases lining up with TRBD1. The CDR3 is made up of 16 amino acids. The V and J ends lost 2 bases and 3 bases, in that order; junction bases with no gene match: 4. Germline CDR1 reads ENHRY; CDR2 reads SYGVKD. The CDR3 sequence is CAISEQGQGDYNEQFF. Written as DNA, the CDR3 is TGTGCCATCAGTGAGCAAGGACAGGGGGACTACAATGAGCAGTTCTTC.

The CDR3 DNA follows: TGCAGTGCTAGTTCCAACCAGGGGGCTTACGAGCAGTACTTC. This encodes CSASSNQGAYEQYF. The chain joins TRBV20-1 to TRBJ2-7, with 8 positions matching TRBD1. After removal of 3 bases from V and 4 bases from J, the junction contained 8 bases not matched to a gene. Germline V lookup: CDR1 DFQATT, CDR2 SNEGSKA (reference sequence). This CDR3 has 14 amino acids.

The chain uses TRBV6-1 and TRBJ2-5, with 15 bases identical to TRBD2. CDR1 MNHNS and CDR2 SASEGT come from the germline V gene. This CDR3 is built from 17 residues. V was pared by 4 bases and J by 5 bases, with 8 bases of the junction left unmatched. CDR3 protein: CASSVRRTSGGAETQYF. CDR3 coding DNA: TGTGCCAGCAGTGTCCGGCGGACTAGCGGGGGGGCGGAGACCCAGTACTTC.

V and J are TRBV5-1 and TRBJ1-5; D might be TRBD1 (5 bases). This CDR3 is built from 17 residues. V lost 0 bases, J lost 4 bases, and 17 bases lay in between. The V gene's germline CDR1 is SGHRS and CDR2 YFSETQ. The CDR3 region has the DNA TGCGCCAGCAGCTTGGGGCCGGCGGGGGAGGGAAATCAGCCCCAGCATTTT. The encoded protein is CASSLGPAGEGNQPQHF.

This clone has more than one count but fewer than ten. The J gene is TRBJ2-2, the V gene TRBV29-1; D is possibly TRBD1 (5 bases). V was cut by 4 bases and J by 7 bases, with 13 bases left in between. The CDR3 runs to 13 residues. CDR1 is SQVTM, CDR2 ANQGSEA, per germline. DNA of the CDR3: TGCAGCGTTGCTGGACACAATTACGGGGAGCTGTTTTTT. Protein sequence: CSVAGHNYGELFF.